The 11 T cell receptor beta chains reported below all come from one sample, sequenced in a study of cytomegalovirus exposure and HLA in healthy donors. The PCR had 60 Vbeta and 13 Jbeta primers. Only in-frame clones appear in the TCRdb table, and some are missing; sequencing was by immunoSEQ multiplex PCR. This table has 80,000 to 130,000 clones, 75% to 85% appearing once. The sequencing input was PBMCs. The receptor source for this set is a woman aged 50 to 60 in good health and CMV-seropositive.

This rearrangement joins TRBV7-9 to TRBJ1-2; 9 nucleotides agree with TRBD1. Per germline, CDR1 SEHNR and CDR2 FQNEAQ (reference sequence). CDR3 length: 15 amino acids. V shed 6 bases, J shed 8 bases, and the junction held 13 bases outside the gene matches. The CDR3 sequence: CASRAGTGNLGGYTF. CDR3 nucleotide sequence: TGTGCCAGCAGGGCCGGGACAGGGAATCTCGGGGGCTACACCTTC.

This rearrangement joins TRBV5-6 to TRBJ1-2; TRBD1 matches at 7 bases. The CDR3 is 14 residues long. CDR1 SGHDT and CDR2 YYEEEE come from the germline V gene. Unmatched junction bases numbered 8, after V lost 4 bases and J lost 5 bases. The CDR3 coding sequence is TGTGCCAGCAGCCGAATCGGACAGGATTATGGCTACACCTTC. This encodes CASSRIGQDYGYTF.

Here the CDR3 DNA reads TGCGCCAGCAGAGGGACAGACGAAAAACTGTTTTTT. Amino acids: CASRGTDEKLFF. The J gene is TRBJ1-4, the V gene TRBV4-1; 7 nucleotides match TRBD1. The CDR3 is 12 amino acids. Germline lookup yields CDR1 MGHRA and CDR2 YSYEKL. The J segment lost 8 bases and the V segment lost 6 bases, leaving 3 bases of the junction unmatched.

The chain has TRBV5-1 and TRBJ1-1, with TRBD1 as a possible D gene (6 bases). Germline lookup yields CDR1 SGHRS and CDR2 YFSETQ. V was shortened by 4 bases and J by 8 bases, with 18 bases between the two germline ends. This CDR3 is 14 amino acids long. The CDR3 DNA sequence: TGCGCCAGCAGCCCCCAGGACAGCACGCTAGAAGCTTTCTTT. Residues: CASSPQDSTLEAFF.

In this sample, this clone turned up a few times. The rearrangement joins TRBV5-6 to TRBJ2-3, with TRBD1 as a possible D gene (5 bases). Germline CDR1 is SGHDT and CDR2 is YYEEEE. This CDR3 comprises 16 residues. V dropped 6 bases and J dropped 0 bases, with 17 bases sitting between them. The chain's CDR3 is CASTRTTEFSTDTQYF. CDR3 DNA sequence: TGTGCCAGCACCCGGACAACCGAATTTAGCACAGATACGCAGTATTTT.

V usage is TRBV27 and J usage is TRBJ2-3; no reliable D call. Deletions cut 3 bases from V and 4 bases from J, with 8 bases between. CDR1 MNHEY and CDR2 SMNVEV come from the germline V gene (reference sequence). The CDR3 extends over 13 amino acids. This CDR3 reads CASSFPRSDTQYF. The CDR3 nucleotides are TGTGCCAGCAGTTTCCCCCGGTCAGATACGCAGTATTTT.

J is TRBJ1-5 and V is TRBV6-1; D may be TRBD1 (5 bases). Trimming took off 6 bases at V and 5 bases at J, with 14 bases between the two ends. The germline V gene encodes CDR1 MNHNS and CDR2 SASEGT. CDR3 length: 14 amino acids. CDR3 amino acids: CASRGGVADQPQHF. The CDR3 DNA follows: TGTGCCAGCAGGGGAGGGGTGGCAGATCAGCCCCAGCATTTT.

V usage is TRBV27 and J usage is TRBJ2-7, with 7 nucleotides matching TRBD1. Germline values: CDR1 MNHEY, CDR2 SMNVEV (reference sequence). Trimming cost V 6 bases and J 0 bases; bases outside gene matches: 8. The CDR3 is made up of 15 amino acids. The CDR3 DNA follows: TGTGCCAGCAGCCACCCCAGGACAGGCTCCTACGAGCAGTACTTC. It is translated as CASSHPRTGSYEQYF.

This chain links TRBV7-3 with TRBJ1-1; the D is unclear. Trimming pared 4 bases from V and 0 bases from J, leaving 6 bases between. This CDR3 is built from 13 residues. Germline CDR1 and CDR2: SGHTA and FQGTGA. The CDR3 region is CASSSGVNTEAFF. As DNA, the CDR3 is TGTGCCAGCAGCTCGGGAGTGAACACTGAAGCTTTCTTT. Together with reference TRBV7-3 and TRBJ1-1, the CDR3 gives the full variable domain: GAGVSQTPSNKVTEKGKYVELRCDPISGHTALYWYRQSLGQGPEFLIYFQGTGAADDSGLPNDRFFAVRPEGSVSTLKIQRTERGDSAVYLCASSSGVNTEAFFGQGTRLTVV.

This chain links TRBV14 with TRBJ2-2; a weak D match, TRBD2 (6 bases). V lost 1 base, J lost 4 bases, and 16 bases lay in between. CDR1 and CDR2 from the germline V gene are SGHDN and FVKESK. This CDR3 has 17 residues. The DNA for the CDR3 is TGTGCCAGCAGCCAAGGCTCTTACGGGACTTTCACCGGGGAGCTGTTTTTT. Translating it yields CASSQGSYGTFTGELFF.

The CDR3 sequence: CASSYQQGANYGYTF. CDR3 nucleotides: TGTGCCAGCAGTTACCAACAGGGGGCTAACTATGGCTACACCTTC. The chain is built from TRBV6-5 and TRBJ1-2, with TRBD1 matching 8 bases. The CDR3 consists of 15 residues. The V segment lost 2 bases and the J segment 0 bases; nucleotides outside the gene matches: 2. CDR1 MNHEY and CDR2 SVGAGI come from the germline V gene.